This entry is about one TCR beta chain. Germline V gene lookup returns CDR1 SGHRS and CDR2 YFSETQ. The ends were cut back, 4 bases at V and 0 bases at J, with 8 bases in the middle. The CDR3 is 15 residues long. Data came from immunoSEQ multiplex PCR; TCRdb stores just in-frame clones and leaves some out. The table shows about 400,000 clones, with 85% to 95% occurring only once. This entry belongs to a study of shared T cell receptors in the human thymus. This TCR was sampled from a human donor. The V gene is TRBV5-1, the J gene TRBJ2-6; unclear D gene. Input material: thymocytes. CDR3 sequence: CASSTVDSGANVLTF. CDR3 DNA: TGCGCCAGCAGCACGGTGGACTCTGGGGCCAACGTCCTGACTTTC. Supplemented by reference TRBV5-1 and TRBJ2-6, the full variable domain reads KAGVTQTPRYLIKTRGQQVTLSCSPISGHRSVSWYQQTPGQGLQFLFEYFSETQRNKGNFPGRFSGRQFSNSRSEMNVSTLELGDSALYLCASSTVDSGANVLTFGAGSRLTVL.